This entry lists 26 T cell receptor beta chains sequenced from one sample in a study of blood T cell repertoires in COVID-19. Profiled with immunoSEQ multiplex PCR; TCRdb holds only in-frame clones, not every one. The repertoire holds hundreds of thousands of clones, with approximately 90% as singletons. Sequencing was carried out using PBMCs or T cells enriched from blood (not recorded which). The receptors originated from a woman in her thirties or forties who had recovered from COVID-19.

This clone was counted once. The chain carries TRBV19 and TRBJ1-5; weak D call: TRBD1 (5 bases). The V gene lost 7 bases and the J gene lost 5 bases, with 21 bases spanning the gap. The germline V gene encodes CDR1 LNHDA and CDR2 SQIVND (reference sequence). The length of the CDR3 is 16 residues. CDR3 nucleotide sequence: TGTGCCAGTACACTTGGGGCAGTGGCTATGTATCAGCCCCAGCATTTT. This gives the protein CASTLGAVAMYQPQHF.

The chain links TRBV2 to TRBJ2-1; a weak D match, TRBD2 (7 bases). There are 15 residues in the CDR3. Germline lookup yields CDR1 SNHLY and CDR2 FYNNEI. V shed 8 bases and J shed 5 bases, with 19 bases lying between them. CDR3 nucleotides: TGTGCCAGCTGGACGGGAAGCGGGACAAACAATGAGCAGTTCTTC. The encoded protein is CASWTGSGTNNEQFF.

This chain joins TRBV3-1 (or the pseudogene TRBV3-2) and TRBJ1-6; D remains unclear. Germline values: CDR1 LGHDT, CDR2 YNNKEL (reference sequence). CDR3 length: 15 residues. Trimming took 4 bases from V and 0 from J, leaving 7 bases between them. CDR3 DNA sequence: TGTGCCAGCAGCCCGGGGAGCTCCTATAATTCACCCCTCCACTTT. This gives the protein CASSPGSSYNSPLHF.

This clone was recorded only once. The rearrangement uses TRBV28 and TRBJ1-5; 9 bases are a match to TRBD1. After removal of 6 bases from V and 4 bases from J, the junction contained 7 bases not matched to a gene. CDR1 is MDHEN, CDR2 SYDVKM, per germline. The CDR3 has 15 amino acids. CDR3 DNA: TGTGCCAGCAGACTCGGACAGGGGCTTAATCAGCCCCAGCATTTT. This translates into CASRLGQGLNQPQHF. Variable domain in full (rest from reference TRBV28 and TRBJ1-5): DVKVTQSSRYLVKRTGEKVFLECVQDMDHENMFWYRQDPGLGLRLIYFSYDVKMKEKGDIPEGYSVSREKKERFSLILESASTNQTSMYLCASRLGQGLNQPQHFGDGTRLSIL.

This clone showed up just a few times. V is TRBV28 and J is TRBJ1-5, with D tentatively TRBD1 (5 bases). This CDR3 spans 17 amino acids. CDR1 and CDR2 (germline): MDHEN, SYDVKM. V was cut by 3 bases and J by 3 bases, with 18 bases left in between. The CDR3 here is CASSFRRGRQSNQPQHF. CDR3 in DNA: TGTGCCAGCAGTTTTAGGCGGGGCAGACAGTCCAATCAGCCCCAGCATTTT.

This rearrangement joins TRBV2 to TRBJ2-7, with D perhaps TRBD1 (6 bases). This CDR3 has 14 residues. Trimming cost V 1 base and J 2 bases, with 9 bases left between them. The germline gives CDR1 SNHLY, CDR2 FYNNEI. This CDR3 reads CASSEGTAPYEQYF. The CDR3 DNA reads TGTGCCAGCAGTGAAGGGACAGCCCCCTACGAGCAGTACTTC.

V usage is TRBV29-1 and J usage is TRBJ2-1; D is unresolved. V was shortened by 3 bases and J by 2 bases, with 11 bases between the two germline ends. The CDR3 contains 14 residues. From germline, CDR1 is SQVTM and CDR2 ANQGSEA. This chain's CDR3 is CSVDAVSTYNEQFF. The CDR3 region has the DNA TGCAGCGTTGATGCGGTTTCGACCTACAATGAGCAGTTCTTC.

This clone has only one observation. The gene calls are TRBV6-6 and TRBJ2-1, with 7 nucleotides matching TRBD1. This CDR3 contains 16 residues. V was pared by 6 bases and J by 1 base, with 9 bases of the junction left unmatched. In germline, CDR1 is MNHNY, CDR2 SVGAGI (reference sequence). The CDR3 bases are TGTGCCAGCAGACCCGGACAGGCCAGTTCCTACAATGAGCAGTTCTTC. Encoded protein: CASRPGQASSYNEQFF.

This sequence joins TRBV28 and TRBJ1-6; possibly TRBD1 for D (5 bases). CDR1 is MDHEN, CDR2 SYDVKM, per germline. The V end lost 6 bases, the J end lost 0 bases, and 15 bases lay between the germline ends. The CDR3 length is 17 residues. The CDR3 here is CASSQRQTSSYNSPLHF. In DNA, the CDR3 is TGTGCCAGCAGCCAAAGACAGACGAGCTCCTATAATTCACCCCTCCACTTT. Combining the CDR3 with reference TRBV28 and TRBJ1-6 gives the whole variable domain DVKVTQSSRYLVKRTGEKVFLECVQDMDHENMFWYRQDPGLGLRLIYFSYDVKMKEKGDIPEGYSVSREKKERFSLILESASTNQTSMYLCASSQRQTSSYNSPLHFGNGTRLTVT.

This chain uses TRBV6-5 with TRBJ2-3; perhaps TRBD2 as D (5 bases). The CDR3 sequence is 12 residues long. The germline gives CDR1 MNHEY, CDR2 SVGAGI. V lost 6 bases, J lost 2 bases, and 6 bases lay in between. The CDR3 sequence: CASRTNTDTQYF. The CDR3 bases are TGTGCCAGCAGGACTAACACAGATACGCAGTATTTT.

A remark on this clone: One end of the junction is discordant with germline, which a read error may explain. The chain combines TRBV5-6 with TRBJ2-5, with D maybe TRBD2 (6 bases). Germline V gene sequence: CDR1 SGHDT, CDR2 YYEEEE. The CDR3 is 12 residues long. The CDR3 sequence: CASRTRRAQSNF. CDR3 sequence (DNA): TGTGCCAGCAGAACGAGGAGGGCCCAATCTAACTTC.

V gene TRBV5-3 combines with J gene TRBJ2-1; 10 bases align to TRBD2. TRBV5-3 is classed as an ORF, of uncertain function. V lost 4 bases, J lost 0 bases, and 19 bases stayed unmatched. The CDR3 has 21 amino acids. The CDR3 sequence: CARSPRRLAGVKHGSYNEQFF. DNA of the CDR3: TGTGCCAGAAGCCCACGGCGGCTAGCGGGAGTCAAGCACGGCTCCTACAATGAGCAGTTCTTC.

The table lists this clone with many counts. The chain recombines TRBV10-1 with TRBJ2-7; TRBD1 matches at 7 bases. J lost 2 bases, V lost 3 bases, and 4 bases had no gene match. CDR3 length equals 14 residues. Germline CDR1 and CDR2: WNHNN and SYGVQD (reference sequence). This CDR3 reads CASSDLGQTYEQYF. CDR3 in DNA: TGCGCCAGCAGTGACCTGGGACAGACCTACGAGCAGTACTTC.

The CDR3 coding sequence is TGTGCCAGCAGTGACGAGACTAGCGACTCCTACGAGCAGTACTTC. Amino acid sequence: CASSDETSDSYEQYF. The chain is built from TRBV2 and TRBJ2-7; TRBD2 aligns across 8 bases. The CDR3 is 15 residues long. Germline lookup yields CDR1 SNHLY and CDR2 FYNNEI. Unmatched junction bases numbered 4, after V lost 3 bases and J lost 0 bases.

Only a few counts were recorded for this clone. The chain combines TRBV4-3 with TRBJ2-3; 12 nucleotides align to TRBD2. Germline V CDR1 and CDR2: LGHNA, YSLEER. This CDR3 comprises 21 residues. V shed 0 bases, J shed 2 bases, and the junction held 15 bases outside the gene matches. This CDR3 reads CASSQEAVPGLAGATTDTQYF. The DNA of the CDR3 is TGCGCCAGCAGCCAAGAAGCTGTCCCGGGACTAGCGGGTGCCACCACAGATACGCAGTATTTT.

The chain couples TRBV12-3 or TRBV12-4 to TRBJ2-7, with D tentatively TRBD2 (5 bases). This CDR3 spans 13 amino acids. The V and J ends lost 2 bases and 5 bases respectively, with 10 bases between them. CDR3 protein: CASSLSLAHEQYF. Here the CDR3 DNA reads TGTGCCAGCAGTTTAAGTCTAGCCCACGAGCAGTACTTC.

The genes are TRBV3-1 (or the pseudogene TRBV3-2) and TRBJ2-1, with 8 bases fitting TRBD1. V gave up 4 bases and J gave up 6 bases; unmatched junction bases: 11. Germline values: CDR1 LGHDT, CDR2 YNNKEL (reference sequence). The CDR3 contains 16 residues. CDR3: CASSPVAAGGGNEQFF. Here the CDR3 DNA reads TGTGCCAGCAGCCCCGTCGCGGCAGGGGGCGGCAATGAGCAGTTCTTC.

The chain couples TRBV7-3 to TRBJ2-5, with 14 bases fitting TRBD2. From germline, CDR1 is SGHTA and CDR2 FQGTGA. V was pared by 5 bases and J by 5 bases, with 10 bases of the junction left unmatched. The CDR3 totals 17 residues. CDR3 protein: CASSQTSGRVGRETQYF. The CDR3 DNA sequence: TGTGCCAGCAGCCAGACTAGCGGGAGGGTAGGGAGGGAGACCCAGTACTTC.

The chain recombines TRBV11-1 with TRBJ2-3, with D possibly being TRBD2 (6 bases). The CDR3 is 14 amino acids. Per germline, CDR1 SGHAT and CDR2 FQDESV (reference sequence). V was shortened by 5 bases and J by 4 bases, with 13 bases between the two germline ends. Here the CDR3 reads CASSTGVYPDTQYF. The CDR3 bases are TGTGCCAGCAGCACGGGGGTTTACCCAGATACGCAGTATTTT.

The chain is built from TRBV29-1 and TRBJ2-1, with 12 nucleotides matching TRBD2. Germline CDR1 SQVTM, CDR2 ANQGSEA. The J segment lost 6 bases and the V segment lost 6 bases, leaving 12 bases of the junction unmatched. CDR3 size: 16 residues. CDR3 in DNA: TGCAGCGTCCAGAGGCACCTAGCGGGAGGGTCCAATGAGCAGTTCTTC. Its translation: CSVQRHLAGGSNEQFF.

The V and J genes are TRBV18 and TRBJ1-1, with D possibly being TRBD1 (5 bases). Germline V gene sequence: CDR1 KGHSH, CDR2 LQKENI. V shed 0 bases and J shed 0 bases, with 8 bases lying between them. This CDR3 is 15 amino acids long. DNA for the CDR3: TGTGCCAGCTCACCACCGGGCAGGGTGAACACTGAAGCTTTCTTT. This sequence encodes CASSPPGRVNTEAFF. Full variable domain (rest looked up from reference TRBV18 and TRBJ1-1): NAGVMQNPRHLVRRRGQEARLRCSPMKGHSHVYWYRQLPEEGLKFMVYLQKENIIDESGMPKERFSAEFPKEGPSILRIQQVVRGDSAAYFCASSPPGRVNTEAFFGQGTRLTVV.

About this clone: The same CDR3 is also encoded by other DNA sequences in this sample. V gene TRBV28 combines with J gene TRBJ2-7, with TRBD1 identical over 9 bases. The J segment lost 1 base and the V segment lost 4 bases, leaving 5 bases of the junction unmatched. Germline CDR1 is MDHEN and CDR2 is SYDVKM. This CDR3 comprises 15 residues. The DNA for the CDR3 is TGTGCCAGCAGTTCCTCCGGGACAGGGTCCTACGAGCAGTACTTC. Protein sequence: CASSSSGTGSYEQYF.

The V and J genes are TRBV24-1 and TRBJ2-3; 7 bases are shared with TRBD1. CDR1 KGHDR and CDR2 SFDVKD come from the germline V gene. The CDR3 is 21 amino acids. The J segment lost 3 bases and the V segment lost 4 bases, leaving 24 bases of the junction unmatched. For the CDR3, the DNA is TGTGCCACCAGTGACACATTCTCCCATATAACAGGGGTGGGAACAACAGATACGCAGTATTTT. Its protein product is CATSDTFSHITGVGTTDTQYF.

Points on this clone: One end of the junction is discordant with germline, which a read error may explain. CDR3 in amino acids: CASSEGLAGGPGFF. CDR3 DNA sequence: TGTGCCAGCAGTGAAGGTCTAGCGGGAGGGCCCGGGTTCTTC. The chain uses TRBV2 and TRBJ2-7; 12 bases align to TRBD2. CDR3 size: 14 residues. Germline V lookup: CDR1 SNHLY, CDR2 FYNNEI.

This clone has only a few counts. This chain connects TRBV18 to TRBJ2-1, with 10 bases identical to TRBD2. CDR3 size: 15 residues. Germline V gives CDR1 KGHSH, CDR2 LQKENI. Germline trimming cut 5 bases from V and 1 base from J; bases unmatched to any gene: 2. In nucleotides, the CDR3 is TGTGCCAGCTCAGAGGGACTAGCGTCCTACAATGAGCAGTTCTTC. Translating it yields CASSEGLASYNEQFF.

V and J are TRBV28 and TRBJ1-2, with TRBD1 identical over 7 bases. The CDR3 sequence is 15 residues long. The J segment lost 4 bases and the V segment lost 5 bases, leaving 10 bases of the junction unmatched. Germline-derived CDR1 and CDR2 are MDHEN and SYDVKM. In DNA form, the CDR3 reads TGTGCCAGCAGTCCAACAGGGGCCCTTACCTATGGCTACACCTTC. This translates into CASSPTGALTYGYTF.